The source of this T cell receptor beta chain is a study of cytomegalovirus exposure and HLA in healthy donors. Looking at the study overall: There were nearly 120 million unique TCR beta sequences, drawn from about 190 million T cells, in an earlier analysis. About 85 million unique TCRs from HLA-typed donors were held in an early release of data. Study findings and constraints: When analyzed later, the rates of TCR association showed variation by HLA locus, with DRB1 the most and HLA-C the fewest. HLA restriction was apparent for most CMV-associated TCR beta chains in a later analysis.

This clone was seen at least ten times. Its antigen is unknown. CDR1 LNHDA and CDR2 SQIVND come from the germline V gene (reference sequence). The CDR3 loop spans 14 amino acids. Trimming left V 7 bases short and J 4 bases short, with 14 bases between. PCR involved 60 Vbeta and 13 Jbeta primers. Profiled with immunoSEQ multiplex PCR; TCRdb holds only in-frame clones, not every one. The data contain 150,000 to 200,000 clones, around 84% of them seen just once; the ten biggest clones take up approximately 3.1%. Sequenced input: PBMCs. The chain carries TRBV19 and TRBJ1-5; no firm D call. This TCR was recovered from a woman aged 35 to 49 in good health and CMV-seronegative. The CDR3 coding sequence is TGTGCCAGTAACTACGGACGGACTAATCAGCCCCAGCATTTT. Its translation is CASNYGRTNQPQHF. The complete variable domain, with remaining parts taken from reference TRBV19 and TRBJ1-5, reads DGGITQSPKYLFRKEGQNVTLSCEQNLNHDAMYWYRQDPGQGLRLIYYSQIVNDFQKGDIAEGYSVSREKKESFPLTVTSAQKNPTAFYLCASNYGRTNQPQHFGDGTRLSIL.